This T cell receptor (beta chain) was retrieved from a study of Ad26.COV2.S vaccination and SARS-CoV-2 variants. Study-wide results and caveats: Vaccine recipients had higher spike-specific TCR breadth than placebo recipients. Reportedly, spike-specific CD8+ and CD4+ T cell responses achieved substantial breadth once vaccination had taken place. The TCR-based breadth and depth measures might underestimate overall T cell responses.

Profiling relied on immunoSEQ multiplex PCR, and the TCRdb table lists in-frame clones only, not all of them. In the table there are about 350,000 clones, 92% of which are singletons. Trimming removed 6 bases at V and 2 bases at J, with 13 bases between. The CDR3 has 14 residues. The germline CDR1 and CDR2 sequences are MNHEY and SMNVEV (reference sequence). Remarks on this clone: The antigen is not known.

The chain has TRBV27 and TRBJ1-1; no firm D call. The sample in question was peripheral blood, obtained after recovery from COVID-19. The receptor was derived from a human donor who had recovered from COVID-19. Here the CDR3 DNA reads TGTGCCAGCAGCCCAATCCCATCCAACACTGAAGCTTTCTTT. It codes for CASSPIPSNTEAFF.